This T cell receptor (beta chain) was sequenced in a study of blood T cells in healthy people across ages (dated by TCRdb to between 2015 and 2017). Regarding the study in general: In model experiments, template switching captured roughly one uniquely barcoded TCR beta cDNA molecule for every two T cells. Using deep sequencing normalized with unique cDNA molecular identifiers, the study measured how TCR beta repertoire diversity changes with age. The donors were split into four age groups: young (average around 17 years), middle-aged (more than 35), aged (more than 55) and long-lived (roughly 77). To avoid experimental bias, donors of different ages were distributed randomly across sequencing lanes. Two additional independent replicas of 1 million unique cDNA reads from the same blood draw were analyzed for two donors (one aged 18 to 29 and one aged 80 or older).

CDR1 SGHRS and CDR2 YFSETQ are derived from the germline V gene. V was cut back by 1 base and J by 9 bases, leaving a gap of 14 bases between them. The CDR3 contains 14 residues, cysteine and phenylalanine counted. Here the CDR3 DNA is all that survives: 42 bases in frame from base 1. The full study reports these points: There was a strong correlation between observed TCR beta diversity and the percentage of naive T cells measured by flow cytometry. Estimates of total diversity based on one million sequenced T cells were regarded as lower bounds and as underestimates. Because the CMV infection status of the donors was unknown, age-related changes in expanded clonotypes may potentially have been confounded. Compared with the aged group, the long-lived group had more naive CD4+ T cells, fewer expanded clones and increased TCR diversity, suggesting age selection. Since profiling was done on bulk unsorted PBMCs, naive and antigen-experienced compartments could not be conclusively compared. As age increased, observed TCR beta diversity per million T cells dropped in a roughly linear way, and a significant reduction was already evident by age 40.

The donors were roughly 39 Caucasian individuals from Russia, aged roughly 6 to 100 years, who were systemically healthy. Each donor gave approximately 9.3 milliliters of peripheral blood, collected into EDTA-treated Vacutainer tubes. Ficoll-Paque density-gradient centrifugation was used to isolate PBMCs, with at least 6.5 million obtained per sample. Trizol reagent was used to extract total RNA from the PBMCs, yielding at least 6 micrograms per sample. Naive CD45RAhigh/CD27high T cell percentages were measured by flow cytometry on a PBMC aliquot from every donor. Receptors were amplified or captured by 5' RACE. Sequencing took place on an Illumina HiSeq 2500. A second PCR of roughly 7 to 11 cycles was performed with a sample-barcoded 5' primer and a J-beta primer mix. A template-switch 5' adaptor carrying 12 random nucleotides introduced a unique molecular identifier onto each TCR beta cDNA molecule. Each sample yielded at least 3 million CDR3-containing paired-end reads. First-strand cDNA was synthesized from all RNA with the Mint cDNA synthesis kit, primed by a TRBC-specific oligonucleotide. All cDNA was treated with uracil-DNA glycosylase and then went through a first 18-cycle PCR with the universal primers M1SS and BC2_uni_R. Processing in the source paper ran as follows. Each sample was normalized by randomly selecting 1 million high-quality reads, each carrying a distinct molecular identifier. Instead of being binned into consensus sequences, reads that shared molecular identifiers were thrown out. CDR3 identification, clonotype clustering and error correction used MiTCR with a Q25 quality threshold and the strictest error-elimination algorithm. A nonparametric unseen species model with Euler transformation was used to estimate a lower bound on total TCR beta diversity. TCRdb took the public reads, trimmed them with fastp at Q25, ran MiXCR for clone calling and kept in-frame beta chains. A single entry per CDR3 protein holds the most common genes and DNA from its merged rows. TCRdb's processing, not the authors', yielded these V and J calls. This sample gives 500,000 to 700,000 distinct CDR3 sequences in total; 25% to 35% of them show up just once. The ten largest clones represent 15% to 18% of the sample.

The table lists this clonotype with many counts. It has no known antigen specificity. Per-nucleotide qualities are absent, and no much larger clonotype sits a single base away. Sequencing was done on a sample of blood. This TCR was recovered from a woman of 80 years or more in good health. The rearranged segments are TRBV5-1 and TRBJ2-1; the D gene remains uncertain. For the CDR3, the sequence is CASSLTTLPTEQFF. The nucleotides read TGCGCCAGCAGCTTGACGACTCTTCCGACTGAGCAGTTCTTC.